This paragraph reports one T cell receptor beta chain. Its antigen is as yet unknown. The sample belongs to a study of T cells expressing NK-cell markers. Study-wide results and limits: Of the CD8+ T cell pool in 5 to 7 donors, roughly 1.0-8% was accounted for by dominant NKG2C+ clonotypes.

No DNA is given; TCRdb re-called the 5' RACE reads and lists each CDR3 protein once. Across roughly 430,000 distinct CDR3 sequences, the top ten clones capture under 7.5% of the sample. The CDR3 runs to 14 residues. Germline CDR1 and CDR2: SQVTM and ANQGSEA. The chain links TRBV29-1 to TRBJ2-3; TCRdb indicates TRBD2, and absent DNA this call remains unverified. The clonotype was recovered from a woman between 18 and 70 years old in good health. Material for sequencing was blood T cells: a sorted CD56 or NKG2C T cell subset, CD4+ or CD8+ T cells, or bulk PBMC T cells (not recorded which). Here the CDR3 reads CSVVRREGRDTQYF.